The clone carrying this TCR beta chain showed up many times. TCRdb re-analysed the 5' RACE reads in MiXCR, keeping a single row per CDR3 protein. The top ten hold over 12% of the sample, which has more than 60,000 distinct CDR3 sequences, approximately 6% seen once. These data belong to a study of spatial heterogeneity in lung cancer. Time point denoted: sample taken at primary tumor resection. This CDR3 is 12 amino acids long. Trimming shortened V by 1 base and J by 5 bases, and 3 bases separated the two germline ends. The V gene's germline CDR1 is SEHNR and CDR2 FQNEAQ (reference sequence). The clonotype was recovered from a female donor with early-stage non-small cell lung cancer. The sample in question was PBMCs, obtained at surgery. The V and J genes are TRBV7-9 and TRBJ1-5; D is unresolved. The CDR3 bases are TGTGCCAGCAGCTTAGGAGATCAGCCCCAGCATTTT. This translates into CASSLGDQPQHF. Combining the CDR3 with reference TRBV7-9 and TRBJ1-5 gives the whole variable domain DTGVSQNPRHKITKRGQNVTFRCDPISEHNRLYWYRQTLGQGPEFLTYFQNEAQLEKSRLLSDRFSAERPKGSFSTLEIQRTEQGDSAMYLCASSLGDQPQHFGDGTRLSIL.